A single sample is the source of the 14 T cell receptor beta chains below, sequenced in a study of blood T cell repertoires in COVID-19. Clones were read by immunoSEQ multiplex PCR, and TCRdb kept only the in-frame ones, dropping some. The table lists 150,000 to 200,000 clones, around 87% of them singletons. The sequenced sample consisted of peripheral blood. The receptors come from a woman aged 70 to 79 with COVID-19, enrolled during active disease.

J is TRBJ2-2 and V is TRBV5-1; TRBD1 agrees at 8 bases. The CDR3 is 17 amino acids. CDR1 SGHRS and CDR2 YFSETQ come from the germline V gene. V lost 4 bases to trimming and J lost 4 bases; unmatched junction nucleotides: 12. The CDR3 region is CASSPGTGSIGTGELFF. The DNA of the CDR3 is TGCGCCAGCAGCCCAGGGACAGGTTCGATTGGCACCGGGGAGCTGTTTTTT. The variable domain in full, with the rest retrieved from reference TRBV5-1 and TRBJ2-2, is KAGVTQTPRYLIKTRGQQVTLSCSPISGHRSVSWYQQTPGQGLQFLFEYFSETQRNKGNFPGRFSGRQFSNSRSEMNVSTLELGDSALYLCASSPGTGSIGTGELFFGEGSRLTVL.

A single count supports this clone. The V gene is TRBV6-6, the J gene TRBJ2-7; 11 nucleotides agree with TRBD1. The length of the CDR3 is 16 residues. J lost 5 bases, V lost 5 bases, and 11 bases had no gene match. The germline gives CDR1 MNHNY, CDR2 SVGAGI (reference sequence). The CDR3 DNA reads TGTGCCAGCAGTACACCGGGACAGGGGGGTTCTGACGAGCAGTACTTC. Translated: CASSTPGQGGSDEQYF.

This chain's CDR3 is CASSLGLAGYTDTQYF. The CDR3 DNA reads as TGCGCCAGCAGCTTGGGACTAGCGGGGTACACAGATACGCAGTATTTT. The V and J genes are TRBV5-1 and TRBJ2-3; 11 bases agree with TRBD2. V lost 0 bases to trimming and J lost 2 bases; unmatched junction nucleotides: 2. The CDR3 spans 16 residues. CDR1 and CDR2 from the germline V gene are SGHRS and YFSETQ.

The V call is TRBV15, the J call TRBJ2-1; TRBD1 matches at 8 bases. CDR1 LNHNV and CDR2 YYDKDF come from the germline V gene (reference sequence). V lost 5 bases and J lost 4; bases outside the gene matches: 10. The CDR3 totals 16 residues. CDR3 sequence (DNA): TGTGCCACCAGCGGCGAACCGACAGGGGCATACAATGAGCAGTTCTTC. Translating gives CATSGEPTGAYNEQFF.

The chain carries TRBV28 and TRBJ2-7; 8 bases fit TRBD1. Germline assignment: CDR1 MDHEN and CDR2 SYDVKM. The V segment lost 4 bases and the J segment 4 bases; nucleotides outside the gene matches: 6. This CDR3 comprises 14 residues. In DNA, the CDR3 is TGTGCCAGCAGTTCCCAGGGGGCTTTATACGAGCAGTACTTC. Translation gives CASSSQGALYEQYF.

To note about this clone: The germline gene is not matched at one end of the junction; a read error may be the cause. The chain joins TRBV30 to TRBJ2-7; 11 nucleotides line up with TRBD2. The CDR3 has 15 residues. CDR1 is GTSNPN and CDR2 is SVGIG in the germline V gene (reference sequence). The CDR3 reads CAWIPRLAGLHEQYF. Written as DNA, the CDR3 is TGTGCCTGGATTCCCAGACTAGCGGGACTCCACGAACAGTACTTC.

V is TRBV11-3 and J is TRBJ2-1, with 8 bases matching TRBD2. The CDR3 length is 16 residues. Germline V gene lookup returns CDR1 SGHNT and CDR2 YENEEA. J was trimmed by 7 bases and V by 1 base; bases with no gene match: 9. CDR3 residues: CASSLVGSGIKNEQFF. The CDR3 coding sequence is TGTGCCAGCAGCTTAGTTGGTAGCGGGATCAAGAATGAGCAGTTCTTC.

The CDR3 DNA follows: TGTGCCAGCAGCTGGACCGGGACAGCATCCGAAAAACTGTTTTTT. Translation: CASSWTGTASEKLFF. The chain joins TRBV5-8 to TRBJ1-4; the match to TRBD1 covers 7 bases. This CDR3 has 15 amino acids. Germline V gene lookup returns CDR1 SGHTS and CDR2 YDEGEE. V lost 3 bases, J lost 8 bases, and 10 bases stayed unmatched.

The chain is built from TRBV9 and TRBJ2-7, with TRBD2 identical over 7 bases. The V and J ends lost 0 bases and 2 bases, in that order; junction bases with no gene match: 2. This CDR3 contains 14 residues. The V gene's germline CDR1 is SGDLS and CDR2 YYNGEE. CDR3: CASSVGRGAYEQYF. The CDR3 DNA sequence: TGTGCCAGCAGCGTAGGCCGGGGGGCCTACGAGCAGTACTTC.

This rearrangement joins TRBV19 to TRBJ1-5, with no clear D. V lost 3 bases to trimming and J lost 3 bases, with 15 bases between them. The germline V gene encodes CDR1 LNHDA and CDR2 SQIVND (reference sequence). The CDR3 spans 16 residues. The CDR3 DNA reads TGTGCCAGTAGTATTAAGGGAGAGCCATACAATCAGCCCCAGCATTTT. It translates to CASSIKGEPYNQPQHF.

This chain connects TRBV25-1 to TRBJ2-3, with a tentative D call TRBD1 (5 bases). The V end was cut by 8 bases, the J end by 5 bases, with 20 bases between. This CDR3 contains 15 residues. Germline V gene data show CDR1 as MGHDK and CDR2 as SYGVNS. DNA for the CDR3: TGTGCCAGCGCCGAACCGCAGGGTCTGAGAGATACGCAGTATTTT. Translated: CASAEPQGLRDTQYF.

The gene calls are TRBV24-1 and TRBJ2-1, with 8 bases lining up with TRBD1. V trimming: 7 bases; J trimming: 8 bases; junction bases outside the gene matches: 12. Germline CDR1 and CDR2: KGHDR and SFDVKD. The CDR3 spans 15 residues. This CDR3 reads CATRGTGFLKDEQFF. The CDR3 nucleotides are TGTGCCACCAGAGGGACAGGCTTCTTGAAGGATGAGCAGTTCTTC.

The genes are TRBV19 and TRBJ1-2, with D possibly being TRBD1 (5 bases). From germline, CDR1 is LNHDA and CDR2 SQIVND (reference sequence). Trimming removed 9 bases from V and 7 bases from J, with 18 bases in between. The CDR3 totals 13 residues. In DNA, the CDR3 is TGTGCCAGCGAAAACAGGCGGTTGGGTGGCTACACCTTC. The encoded protein is CASENRRLGGYTF.

The V gene is TRBV5-1, the J gene TRBJ2-3; 7 bases are a match to TRBD2. CDR3 length: 16 residues. Germline V gene sequence: CDR1 SGHRS, CDR2 YFSETQ. V lost 4 bases, J lost 2 bases, and 10 bases stayed unmatched. The CDR3 DNA follows: TGCGCCAGCAGCCCACGGGCCCAGCGGGACACAGATACGCAGTATTTT. Translating it yields CASSPRAQRDTDTQYF.